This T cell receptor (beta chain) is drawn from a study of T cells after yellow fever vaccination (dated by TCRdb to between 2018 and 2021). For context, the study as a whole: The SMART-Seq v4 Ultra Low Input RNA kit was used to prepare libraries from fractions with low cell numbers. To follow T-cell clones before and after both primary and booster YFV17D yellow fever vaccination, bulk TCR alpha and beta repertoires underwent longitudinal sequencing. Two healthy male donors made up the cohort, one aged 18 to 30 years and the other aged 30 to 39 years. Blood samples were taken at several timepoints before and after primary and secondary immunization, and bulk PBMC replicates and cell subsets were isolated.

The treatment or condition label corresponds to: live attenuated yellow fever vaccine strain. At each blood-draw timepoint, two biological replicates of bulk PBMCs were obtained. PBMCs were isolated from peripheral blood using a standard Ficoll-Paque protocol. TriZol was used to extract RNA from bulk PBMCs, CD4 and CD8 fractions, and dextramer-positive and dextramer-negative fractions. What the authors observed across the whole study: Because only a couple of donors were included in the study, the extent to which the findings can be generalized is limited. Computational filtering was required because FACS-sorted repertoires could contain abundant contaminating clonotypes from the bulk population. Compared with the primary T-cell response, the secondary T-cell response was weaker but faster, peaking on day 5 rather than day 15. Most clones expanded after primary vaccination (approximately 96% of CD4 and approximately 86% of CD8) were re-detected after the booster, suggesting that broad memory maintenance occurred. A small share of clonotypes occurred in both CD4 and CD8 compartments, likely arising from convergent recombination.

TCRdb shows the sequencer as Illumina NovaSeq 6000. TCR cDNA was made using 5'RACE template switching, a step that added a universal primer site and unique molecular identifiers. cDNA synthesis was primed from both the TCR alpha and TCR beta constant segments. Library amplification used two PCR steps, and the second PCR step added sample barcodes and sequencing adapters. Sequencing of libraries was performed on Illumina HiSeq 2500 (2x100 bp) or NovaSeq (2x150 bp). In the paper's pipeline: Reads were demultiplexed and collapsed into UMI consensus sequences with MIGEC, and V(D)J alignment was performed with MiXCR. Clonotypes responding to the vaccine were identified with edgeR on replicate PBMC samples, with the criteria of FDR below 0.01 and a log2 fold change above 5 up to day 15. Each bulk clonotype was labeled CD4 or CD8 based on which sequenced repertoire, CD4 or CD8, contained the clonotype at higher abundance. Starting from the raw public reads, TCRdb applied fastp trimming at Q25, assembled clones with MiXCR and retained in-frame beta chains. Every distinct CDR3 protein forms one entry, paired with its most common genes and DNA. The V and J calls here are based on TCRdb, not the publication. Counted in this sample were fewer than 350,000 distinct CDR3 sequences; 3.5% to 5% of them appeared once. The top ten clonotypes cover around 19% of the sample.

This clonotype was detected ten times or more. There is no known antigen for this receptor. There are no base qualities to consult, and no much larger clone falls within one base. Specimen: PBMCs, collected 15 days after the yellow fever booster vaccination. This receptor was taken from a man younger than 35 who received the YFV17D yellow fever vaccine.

Here the CDR3 is given as CASSVSGSSGNTIYF. The DNA sequence is given as TGTGCCAGCAGCGTATCCGGGAGCTCTGGAAACACCATATATTTT. The sequence links TRBV9 to TRBJ1-3, with no confidently assigned D gene. Taken from cysteine to phenylalanine, the CDR3 has 15 residues. Only the CDR3 DNA is retained, 45 bases long and in frame from the first base. In the germline V gene, CDR1 corresponds to SGDLS and CDR2 to YYNGEE. Trimming at the junction amounts to 1 base on V and 0 bases on J, and the germline ends lie 8 bases apart.